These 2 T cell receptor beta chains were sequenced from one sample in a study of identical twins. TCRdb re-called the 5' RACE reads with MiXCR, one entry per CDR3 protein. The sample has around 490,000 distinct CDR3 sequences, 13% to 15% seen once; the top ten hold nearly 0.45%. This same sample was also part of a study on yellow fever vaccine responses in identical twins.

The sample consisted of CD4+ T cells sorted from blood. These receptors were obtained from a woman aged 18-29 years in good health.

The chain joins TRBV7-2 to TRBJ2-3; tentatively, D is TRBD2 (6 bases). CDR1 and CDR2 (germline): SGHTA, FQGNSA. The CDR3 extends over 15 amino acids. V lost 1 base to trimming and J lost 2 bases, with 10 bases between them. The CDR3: CASSLVRGLTDTQYF. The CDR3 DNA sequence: TGTGCCAGCAGCTTAGTCCGGGGACTCACAGATACGCAGTATTTT. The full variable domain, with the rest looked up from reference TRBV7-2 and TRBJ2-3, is GAGVSQSPSNKVTEKGKDVELRCDPISGHTALYWYRQSLGQGLEFLIYFQGNSAPDKSGLPSDRFSAERTGGSVSTLTIQRTQQEDSAVYLCASSLVRGLTDTQYFGPGTRLTVL.

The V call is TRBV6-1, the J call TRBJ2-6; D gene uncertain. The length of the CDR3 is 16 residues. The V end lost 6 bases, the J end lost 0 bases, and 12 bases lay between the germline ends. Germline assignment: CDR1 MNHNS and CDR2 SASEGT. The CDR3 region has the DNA TGTGCCAGCAGAAAAACTACAACCTCTGGGGCCAACGTCCTGACTTTC. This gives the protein CASRKTTTSGANVLTF.